The 23 T cell receptor beta chains listed next were all sequenced from one sample in a study of human T cells and chemical hapten exposure. Specified time point: patch test 2, 6 weeks after DPC sensitization. This sample's treatment: therapeutic diphenylcyclopropenone sensitization with weekly scalp DPC. TCRdb analysed the RACE reads with MiXCR anew, one entry per CDR3 protein. The repertoire holds about 41,000 distinct CDR3 sequences, with 3.3% as singletons. The sequencing used whole blood, collected in connection with sensitization to the hapten diphenylcyclopropenone (DPC). The receptors were gathered from a man aged 40-49 years with alopecia areata. Some clones in this sample may be carry-over from other donors' samples.

This clonotype has at least ten counts. The V call is TRBV20-1, the J call TRBJ2-6; 8 bases agree with TRBD1. Germline V gene data show CDR1 as DFQATT and CDR2 as SNEGSKA (reference sequence). The junction had 6 bases not matched to a gene; V was cut back by 5 bases and J by 0 bases. CDR3 length: 16 amino acids. CDR3 coding DNA: TGCAGTGCTTGGGACAGGATTAGCTCTGGGGCCAACGTCCTGACTTTC. Residues: CSAWDRISSGANVLTF.

The table lists this clonotype with many counts. The gene calls are TRBV6-2 or TRBV6-3 and TRBJ1-1; tentatively, D is TRBD1 (5 bases). Germline values: CDR1 MNHEY, CDR2 SVGEGT. V gave up 6 bases and J gave up 5 bases, with 19 bases separating them. This CDR3 contains 15 residues. Here the CDR3 DNA reads TGTGCCAGCAGCCTCTTTAGTTCGGGGGGAACTGAAGCTTTCTTT. It is translated as CASSLFSSGGTEAFF.

In this sample, this clonotype turned up many times. The chain combines TRBV6-4 with TRBJ2-3; 7 bases align to TRBD2. Unmatched junction bases numbered 6, after V lost 3 bases and J lost 0 bases. From germline, CDR1 is MRHNA and CDR2 SNTAGT. CDR3 length equals 16 residues. The CDR3: CASSESGEGSTDTQYF. The CDR3 nucleotides read TGTGCCAGCAGTGAGTCCGGGGAGGGAAGCACAGATACGCAGTATTTT.

Only a few counts were recorded for this clonotype. V gene TRBV4-1 combines with J gene TRBJ2-3; TRBD1 agrees at 10 bases. With V trimmed by 3 bases and J by 0 bases, 9 bases remained unmatched. The CDR3 consists of 18 residues. Germline-derived CDR1 and CDR2 are MGHRA and YSYEKL. The CDR3 sequence is CASSHSRDRGKSTDTQYF. The CDR3 DNA reads TGCGCCAGCAGCCATAGCCGGGACAGGGGTAAAAGCACAGATACGCAGTATTTT.

This clonotype came up a few times. The chain combines TRBV4-3 with TRBJ2-1, with a tentative D call TRBD2 (5 bases). CDR1 LGHNA and CDR2 YSLEER come from the germline V gene. The CDR3 has 11 amino acids. V was clipped by 1 base and J by 15 bases, with 10 bases between them. In nucleotides, the CDR3 is TGCGCCAGCAGCCAAGGGGCGGGCCGGTTCTTC. This gives the protein CASSQGAGRFF.

This clonotype was recorded at least ten times. The chain employs TRBV18 and TRBJ1-5, with 9 nucleotides matching TRBD1. This CDR3 is built from 16 residues. Germline V gene sequence: CDR1 KGHSH, CDR2 LQKENI. J lost 6 bases, V lost 2 bases, and 8 bases had no gene match. The CDR3 DNA reads as TGTGCCAGCTCACCAGGGACAGGGCCTCCAAGTCAGCCCCAGCATTTT. Protein sequence: CASSPGTGPPSQPQHF.

This clonotype was detected many times. The chain recombines TRBV6-5 with TRBJ1-6; TRBD1 is a possible D gene (5 bases). The ends were cut back, 0 bases at V and 10 bases at J, with 10 bases in the middle. There are 14 residues in the CDR3. Germline V gene data show CDR1 as MNHEY and CDR2 as SVGAGI. Here the CDR3 reads CASSYSQGGSPLHF. The CDR3 DNA reads TGTGCCAGCAGTTACTCCCAGGGAGGGTCACCCCTCCACTTT.

This clonotype was counted ten times or more. The chain combines TRBV4-3 with TRBJ1-4, with D possibly being TRBD1 (5 bases). This CDR3 has 16 amino acids. The V gene's germline CDR1 is LGHNA and CDR2 YSLEER. V was cut by 3 bases and J by 2 bases, with 13 bases left in between. CDR3 amino acids: CASSQKRGGTNEKLFF. CDR3 nucleotides: TGCGCCAGCAGCCAGAAGAGGGGCGGCACTAATGAAAAACTGTTTTTT.

This clonotype was counted ten times or more. The rearrangement uses TRBV6-1 and TRBJ1-4, with 9 bases matching TRBD1. The CDR3 length is 15 residues. Per germline, CDR1 MNHNS and CDR2 SASEGT. Trimming removed 6 bases from V and 7 bases from J; junction bases left unmatched: 9. CDR3 sequence: CASRKTGGSTEKLFF. The CDR3, as DNA: TGTGCCAGCAGGAAAACAGGGGGCAGTACTGAAAAACTGTTTTTT.

Ten or more counts support this clonotype. CDR3 coding DNA: TGTGCCAGCACCCTAAGCATTCGCAATCAGCCCCAGCATTTT. Its translation: CASTLSIRNQPQHF. The rearrangement uses TRBV12-3 or TRBV12-4 and TRBJ1-5, with unresolved D. The CDR3 spans 14 residues. V lost 7 bases to trimming and J lost 2 bases, with 12 bases between them.

This clonotype was observed at least ten times. The chain combines TRBV6-5 with TRBJ1-3, with D unresolved. Germline-derived CDR1 and CDR2 are MNHEY and SVGAGI. The CDR3 sequence is 17 residues long. Between the trimmed V and J ends, which lost 0 bases and 0 bases, there was a span of 12 bases. The CDR3 bases are TGTGCCAGCAGTTACTCGAGGCGGGAAAGCTCTGGAAACACCATATATTTT. It translates to CASSYSRRESSGNTIYF.

This clonotype was detected a few times. The chain joins TRBV5-1 to TRBJ1-1; 7 nucleotides agree with TRBD1. The germline CDR1 and CDR2 sequences are SGHRS and YFSETQ. V lost 3 bases to trimming and J lost 0 bases; unmatched junction nucleotides: 14. This CDR3 comprises 18 residues. DNA of the CDR3: TGCGCCAGCAGCTCTAACAGGGGACGCCCACCTATGAACACTGAAGCTTTCTTT. It encodes CASSSNRGRPPMNTEAFF.

This clonotype was recorded many times. The chain links TRBV3-1 to TRBJ2-5, with no clear D. CDR1 is LGHDT, CDR2 YNNKEL, per germline (reference sequence). Trimming pared 1 base from V and 1 base from J, leaving 1 base between. This CDR3 comprises 12 residues. CDR3 in DNA: TGTGCCAGCAGCCAAGGCCAAGAGACCCAGTACTTC. Protein: CASSQGQETQYF.

This clonotype was recorded at least ten times. The V gene is TRBV20-1, the J gene TRBJ2-1; D possibly matches TRBD1 or TRBD2 (5 bases each). CDR1 is DFQATT and CDR2 is SNEGSKA in the germline V gene (reference sequence). This CDR3 spans 15 amino acids. V shed 0 bases and J shed 4 bases, with 13 bases lying between them. The CDR3 loop is CSARDPGHGYNEQFF. CDR3 nucleotides: TGCAGTGCTAGAGATCCGGGGCACGGTTACAATGAGCAGTTCTTC.

V is TRBV10-3 and J is TRBJ2-1; 8 nucleotides agree with TRBD2. J was trimmed by 5 bases and V by 5 bases; bases with no gene match: 8. The CDR3 is made up of 15 amino acids. Looked up from germline, CDR1 is ENHRY and CDR2 is SYGVKD. CDR3 coding DNA: TGTGCCATCAGTACTAGCGGCCTTGGCAACAATGAGCAGTTCTTC. This sequence encodes CAISTSGLGNNEQFF.

This clonotype appeared many times. The chain employs TRBV7-9 and TRBJ1-4; 9 nucleotides align to TRBD1. Germline lookup yields CDR1 SEHNR and CDR2 FQNEAQ (reference sequence). Trimming cost V 5 bases and J 8 bases; bases outside gene matches: 6. The CDR3 has 14 residues. The CDR3 region is CASSRTGGGEKLFF. CDR3 coding DNA: TGTGCCAGCAGCCGTACAGGGGGCGGGGAAAAACTGTTTTTT.

This chain joins TRBV18 and TRBJ2-1; 9 positions match TRBD2. CDR1 is KGHSH and CDR2 is LQKENI in the germline V gene. The CDR3 spans 15 residues. J lost 13 bases, V lost 5 bases, and 15 bases had no gene match. In nucleotides, the CDR3 is TGTGCCAGCTCATATAGCGGGAGTGGGGAGAGCGTTCAGTTCTTC. Protein product: CASSYSGSGESVQFF.

Many counts were recorded for this clonotype. This CDR3 is CASSIGTSGPTSYNEQFF. DNA of the CDR3: TGTGCCAGCAGCATCGGGACTAGCGGCCCAACCTCCTACAATGAGCAGTTCTTC. This rearrangement joins TRBV6-2 or TRBV6-3 to TRBJ2-1; 11 bases align to TRBD2. The CDR3 consists of 18 residues. CDR1 is MNHEY, CDR2 SVGEGT, per germline. V was pared by 6 bases and J by 0 bases, with 10 bases of the junction left unmatched.

This clonotype was detected ten times or more. This rearrangement joins TRBV30 to TRBJ2-7; 10 positions agree with TRBD2. This CDR3 is built from 15 residues. Germline V gives CDR1 GTSNPN, CDR2 SVGIG (reference sequence). Trimming took 1 base from V and 2 from J; bases not matched to a gene: 5. The CDR3 DNA is TGTGCCTGGAGTGCTAGCGGGAGAGTTACCTACGAGCAGTACTTC. Translated: CAWSASGRVTYEQYF.

This clonotype has ten or more counts. The chain carries TRBV5-1 and TRBJ2-6; possibly TRBD1 for D (5 bases). From germline, CDR1 is SGHRS and CDR2 YFSETQ. V was pared by 0 bases and J by 0 bases, with 10 bases between. The CDR3 is made up of 17 amino acids. The CDR3 protein is CASSLAPQGSGANVLTF. CDR3 DNA: TGCGCCAGCAGCTTGGCCCCGCAGGGCTCTGGGGCCAACGTCCTGACTTTC.

The J gene is TRBJ2-3, the V gene TRBV12-3 or TRBV12-4; D might be TRBD1 or TRBD2, each matching 6 bases. Trimming pared 5 bases from V and 10 bases from J, leaving 19 bases between. This CDR3 has 14 amino acids. CDR3 amino acids: CASSTSRGQVSQYF. For the CDR3, the DNA is TGTGCCAGCAGTACTAGCAGGGGCCAGGTTTCGCAGTATTTT.

This clonotype was detected a few times. This sequence joins TRBV18 and TRBJ2-3; D might be TRBD1 or TRBD2, each matching 5 bases. The germline V and J ends were trimmed by 3 bases and 3 bases, with 16 bases remaining between them. The CDR3 is made up of 16 amino acids. Looked up from germline, CDR1 is KGHSH and CDR2 is LQKENI. CDR3 sequence reads: CASSPGRMKGTDTQYF. The CDR3 DNA reads as TGTGCCAGCTCACCGGGACGGATGAAGGGGACAGATACGCAGTATTTT.

The chain links TRBV6-2 or TRBV6-3 to TRBJ2-2, with D possibly TRBD1 on 6 matching bases. V was cut by 5 bases and J by 3 bases, with 10 bases left in between. Germline V CDR1 and CDR2: MNHEY, SVGEGT. The CDR3 runs to 14 residues. In DNA, the CDR3 is TGTGCCAGCAGTCGGACAGCTTACACCGGGGAGCTGTTTTTT. It encodes CASSRTAYTGELFF.